These 24 T cell receptor beta chains came from one sample sequenced in a study of T cells in localized non-small cell lung cancer. Produced via immunoSEQ multiplex PCR; TCRdb's table is partial and in-frame only. The sample has about 30,000 clones; about nine tenths are singletons. The material sequenced was peripheral blood, taken before any cancer treatment. The receptor set was obtained from a woman aged 35 to 75 with stage I lung adenocarcinoma.

The chain combines TRBV5-4 with TRBJ2-6; D unclear. In germline, CDR1 is SGHNT, CDR2 YYREEE (reference sequence). V was trimmed by 0 bases and J by 0 bases, leaving 7 bases between them. The CDR3 spans 16 residues. CDR3 sequence reads: CASSLDTSSGANVLTF. CDR3 nucleotides: TGTGCCAGCAGCTTGGACACCAGCTCTGGGGCCAACGTCCTGACTTTC.

The chain employs TRBV28 and TRBJ2-2; 10 positions match TRBD1. This CDR3 has 16 amino acids. Germline trimming cut 5 bases from V and 3 bases from J; bases unmatched to any gene: 6. From germline, CDR1 is MDHEN and CDR2 SYDVKM. CDR3 nucleotide sequence: TGTGCCAGCAGTGTCCCCGGGACAGGGGACACCGGGGAGCTGTTTTTT. This gives the protein CASSVPGTGDTGELFF. The complete variable domain, with remaining parts taken from reference TRBV28 and TRBJ2-2, reads DVKVTQSSRYLVKRTGEKVFLECVQDMDHENMFWYRQDPGLGLRLIYFSYDVKMKEKGDIPEGYSVSREKKERFSLILESASTNQTSMYLCASSVPGTGDTGELFFGEGSRLTVL.

V is TRBV5-1 and J is TRBJ1-2, with 9 bases lining up with TRBD1. V trimming: 4 bases; J trimming: 5 bases; junction bases outside the gene matches: 12. The germline V gene has CDR1 SGHRS and CDR2 YFSETQ. The CDR3 consists of 16 residues. Here the CDR3 reads CASSVFSGTGNYGYTF. The CDR3 nucleotides are TGCGCCAGCAGCGTGTTCTCCGGGACAGGGAATTATGGCTACACCTTC.

This chain uses TRBV28 with TRBJ1-4; 8 bases agree with TRBD1. The J segment lost 4 bases and the V segment lost 6 bases, leaving 7 bases of the junction unmatched. This CDR3 spans 15 amino acids. Germline V gene sequence: CDR1 MDHEN, CDR2 SYDVKM. CDR3 nucleotide sequence: TGTGCCAGCAGCCAGACAGGGGCGGTTAATGAAAAACTGTTTTTT. It specifies CASSQTGAVNEKLFF.

The V gene is TRBV2, the J gene TRBJ1-5; D not resolved. The germline V gene has CDR1 SNHLY and CDR2 FYNNEI. V was cut by 3 bases and J by 0 bases, with 9 bases left in between. The CDR3 covers 15 residues. The DNA for the CDR3 is TGTGCCAGCAGTGATGGAGGCACTAGCAATCAGCCCCAGCATTTT. It yields the protein CASSDGGTSNQPQHF.

This clone was seen a single time. The V and J genes are TRBV5-1 and TRBJ2-1, with D perhaps matching TRBD2 (5 bases). The CDR3 is 14 residues long. The germline V gene has CDR1 SGHRS and CDR2 YFSETQ. V gave up 2 bases and J gave up 4 bases, with 10 bases separating them. CDR3 protein: CASSFGETYNEQFF. For the CDR3, the DNA is TGCGCCAGCAGCTTCGGGGAAACTTACAATGAGCAGTTCTTC.

V usage is TRBV9 and J usage is TRBJ1-3; TRBD1 agrees at 10 bases. The CDR3 is 18 residues long. Germline CDR1 reads SGDLS; CDR2 reads YYNGEE. With V trimmed by 3 bases and J by 0 bases, 9 bases remained unmatched. CDR3 nucleotides: TGTGCCAGCAGCGCAGGAGACCGGGACAGGGGCTCTGGAAACACCATATATTTT. This translates into CASSAGDRDRGSGNTIYF.

The gene calls are TRBV4-1 and TRBJ1-4, with a tentative D call TRBD1 (5 bases). Germline V gene sequence: CDR1 MGHRA, CDR2 YSYEKL. The V end lost 0 bases, the J end lost 4 bases, and 15 bases lay between the germline ends. CDR3 size: 17 residues. CDR3 amino acids: CASSQDGGAVGNEKLFF. The CDR3 DNA sequence: TGCGCCAGCAGCCAAGATGGGGGAGCCGTGGGTAATGAAAAACTGTTTTTT.

The rearrangement links TRBV18 to TRBJ1-2, with a tentative D call TRBD1 (5 bases). The CDR3 is 14 residues long. In germline, CDR1 is KGHSH, CDR2 LQKENI. V dropped 4 bases and J dropped 2 bases, with 11 bases sitting between them. The CDR3 region has the DNA TGTGCCAGCTCACTAGCGGGACGGAACTATGGCTACACCTTC. Translation gives CASSLAGRNYGYTF. The variable domain in full, completed from reference TRBV18 and TRBJ1-2, reads NAGVMQNPRHLVRRRGQEARLRCSPMKGHSHVYWYRQLPEEGLKFMVYLQKENIIDESGMPKERFSAEFPKEGPSILRIQQVVRGDSAAYFCASSLAGRNYGYTFGSGTRLTVV.

The chain recombines TRBV7-3 with TRBJ2-3; D perhaps matches TRBD2 (6 bases). The germline V gene encodes CDR1 SGHTA and CDR2 FQGTGA. The CDR3 loop spans 13 amino acids. The ends were cut back, 5 bases at V and 5 bases at J, with 11 bases in the middle. CDR3 sequence reads: CASSPKGGDTQYF. The CDR3 DNA reads as TGTGCCAGCAGCCCGAAGGGAGGAGATACGCAGTATTTT. The variable domain in full, with the rest retrieved from reference TRBV7-3 and TRBJ2-3, is GAGVSQTPSNKVTEKGKYVELRCDPISGHTALYWYRQSLGQGPEFLIYFQGTGAADDSGLPNDRFFAVRPEGSVSTLKIQRTERGDSAVYLCASSPKGGDTQYFGPGTRLTVL.

The V and J genes are TRBV5-4 and TRBJ2-7; 10 bases align to TRBD1. V trimming: 6 bases; J trimming: 3 bases; junction bases outside the gene matches: 6. Germline lookup yields CDR1 SGHNT and CDR2 YYREEE (reference sequence). This CDR3 contains 14 residues. The CDR3 is CASTSDRGVYEQYF. The CDR3 DNA reads TGTGCCAGCACTTCGGACAGGGGGGTCTACGAGCAGTACTTC.

V usage is TRBV6-4 and J usage is TRBJ2-3; tentative D call: TRBD1 (6 bases). Germline V gives CDR1 MRHNA, CDR2 SNTAGT. This CDR3 has 15 residues. V lost 6 bases, J lost 0 bases, and 13 bases lay in between. DNA for the CDR3: TGTGCCAGCAGCGCAACAGGGTTCAGCACAGATACGCAGTATTTT. Translation: CASSATGFSTDTQYF.

This clone was counted a single time. The J gene is TRBJ1-6, the V gene TRBV7-9, with D unclear. V lost 1 base, J lost 4 bases, and 14 bases lay in between. Germline V gene sequence: CDR1 SEHNR, CDR2 FQNEAQ (reference sequence). This CDR3 has 17 residues. CDR3 sequence: CASSLEANPLYNSPLHF. The CDR3 coding sequence is TGTGCCAGCAGCTTAGAAGCCAATCCTTTATATAATTCACCCCTCCACTTT.

This chain links TRBV5-5 with TRBJ2-7; D remains unclear. The V gene's germline CDR1 is SGHKS and CDR2 YYEKEE (reference sequence). This CDR3 is 14 amino acids long. Trimming left V 0 bases short and J 0 bases short, with 7 bases between. CDR3 in amino acids: CASSLGDFSYEQYF. For the CDR3, the DNA is TGTGCCAGCAGCTTGGGAGACTTCTCCTACGAGCAGTACTTC.

This clone was detected a few times. The chain links TRBV5-1 to TRBJ2-7, with TRBD2 matching 14 bases. The germline CDR1 and CDR2 sequences are SGHRS and YFSETQ. The V and J ends lost 4 bases and 6 bases, in that order; junction bases with no gene match: 3. The CDR3 runs 14 residues. The CDR3 DNA reads as TGCGCCAGCAGCCTCGGGACTAGCGGGAGCGAGCAGTACTTC. Translated, it gives CASSLGTSGSEQYF.

The chain uses TRBV6-6 and TRBJ1-2, with 7 bases aligning to TRBD1. The CDR3 has 15 amino acids. The ends lost 5 bases at V and 2 bases at J; junction bases unmatched: 8. Germline CDR1 MNHNY, CDR2 SVGAGI (reference sequence). In DNA form, the CDR3 reads TGTGCCAGCAGTGCGCTCGACAGGGCCAACTATGGCTACACCTTC. Residues: CASSALDRANYGYTF.

The V call is TRBV6-1, the J call TRBJ1-5; 7 bases line up with TRBD1. The CDR3 spans 15 residues. Germline V CDR1 and CDR2: MNHNS, SASEGT. V dropped 5 bases and J dropped 0; count of bases not matched to a gene: 4. CDR3 sequence (DNA): TGTGCCAGCAGTTCTCGGGACAGTAGCAATCAGCCCCAGCATTTT. It codes for CASSSRDSSNQPQHF.

This sequence joins TRBV7-3 and TRBJ2-3; 9 bases map to TRBD1. Germline V gives CDR1 SGHTA, CDR2 FQGTGA. This CDR3 region has 17 residues. With 5 bases clipped from V and 6 bases from J, the junction kept 15 bases outside the gene matches. The CDR3 protein is CASSQGVGTGLTDTQYF. For the CDR3, the DNA is TGTGCCAGCAGCCAAGGGGTGGGGACAGGGTTAACGGATACGCAGTATTTT.

The chain is built from TRBV14 and TRBJ2-7, with D tentatively TRBD1 (6 bases). Trimming took off 6 bases at V and 2 bases at J, with 11 bases between the two ends. The CDR3 length is 13 residues. Germline V lookup: CDR1 SGHDN, CDR2 FVKESK. For the CDR3, the DNA is TGTGCCAGCAGACAGGGAGCTGCCTACGAGCAGTACTTC. This encodes CASRQGAAYEQYF.

This CDR3 is CASSLVRTAGTGETQYF. DNA for the CDR3: TGTGCCAGCAGCTTAGTTCGGACCGCCGGGACAGGGGAGACCCAGTACTTC. This rearrangement joins TRBV11-3 to TRBJ2-5; 9 positions agree with TRBD1. This CDR3 region has 17 residues. The V gene end was trimmed by 1 base and the J gene end by 5 bases; junction bases not matched to a gene: 11. The V gene's germline CDR1 is SGHNT and CDR2 YENEEA.

The rearrangement uses TRBV19 and TRBJ2-2; D ambiguous. Germline V gives CDR1 LNHDA, CDR2 SQIVND (reference sequence). The CDR3 is made up of 16 amino acids. Trimming cost V 3 bases and J 4 bases, with 15 bases left between them. The CDR3 is CASSMSQVVSTGELFF. The CDR3 region has the DNA TGTGCCAGTAGTATGTCGCAGGTGGTTAGCACCGGGGAGCTGTTTTTT.

The chain is built from TRBV5-1 and TRBJ2-1, with TRBD2 identical over 8 bases. Looked up from germline, CDR1 is SGHRS and CDR2 is YFSETQ. This CDR3 has 15 amino acids. With 3 bases clipped from V and 6 bases from J, the junction kept 8 bases outside the gene matches. In DNA, the CDR3 is TGCGCCAGCAGCTCCTCCGGGGGGGTAGGCAATGAGCAGTTCTTC. This sequence encodes CASSSSGGVGNEQFF.

The chain uses TRBV11-2 and TRBJ2-3; 11 bases are shared with TRBD2. J was trimmed by 2 bases and V by 6 bases; bases with no gene match: 4. The germline V gene has CDR1 SGHAT and CDR2 FQNNGV. The CDR3 spans 15 residues. CDR3 residues: CASRPGLAATDTQYF. The CDR3 bases are TGTGCCAGCAGGCCGGGACTAGCGGCCACAGATACGCAGTATTTT. The full variable domain, rest sourced from reference TRBV11-2 and TRBJ2-3, is EAGVAQSPRYKIIEKRQSVAFWCNPISGHATLYWYQQILGQGPKLLIQFQNNGVVDDSQLPKDRFSAERLKGVDSTLKIQPAKLEDSAVYLCASRPGLAATDTQYFGPGTRLTVL.

The chain employs TRBV9 and TRBJ2-1, with TRBD2 matching over 14 bases. Germline values: CDR1 SGDLS, CDR2 YYNGEE. V was pared by 3 bases and J by 8 bases, with 4 bases of the junction left unmatched. The CDR3 contains 15 residues. The CDR3 loop reads CASSGGLAGAYEQFF. The CDR3 DNA follows: TGTGCCAGCAGCGGGGGACTAGCGGGGGCTTATGAGCAGTTCTTC.